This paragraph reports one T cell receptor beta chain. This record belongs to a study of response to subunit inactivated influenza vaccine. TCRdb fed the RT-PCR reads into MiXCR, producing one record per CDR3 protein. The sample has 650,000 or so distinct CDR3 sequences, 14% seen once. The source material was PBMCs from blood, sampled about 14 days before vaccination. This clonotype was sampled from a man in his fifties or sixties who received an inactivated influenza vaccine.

The CDR3 loop reads CASSYRVGAGELFF. CDR3 in DNA: TGCGCCAGCAGCTACAGGGTTGGGGCCGGGGAGCTGTTTTTT. The chain couples TRBV5-1 to TRBJ2-2; D might be TRBD1 (6 bases). Trimming took off 3 bases at V and 6 bases at J, with 12 bases between the two ends. This CDR3 is built from 14 residues. Germline CDR1 and CDR2: SGHRS and YFSETQ.